This TCR beta chain originates from a study of healthy donors' naive CD4 and CD8 T cells. Starting from roughly 0.45 ug of total RNA, TCR libraries were made with linear amplification. TCRdb ran MiXCR on the reads and lists one entry per CDR3 protein. The sample has 150,000 to 200,000 distinct CDR3 sequences, under 85% seen once. Note on this clonotype: Its antigen is still unknown.

Sorting defined naive CD4+ as CD4+CD8-CD45RO-CD45RA+ and naive CD8+ as CD8+CD4-CD45RA+CD27bright. Findings and caveats of the study: Alpha and beta chains were sequenced in bulk without pairing. Positive CDR3 charge linked to CD4+ cells, negative to CD8+ cells. Bias from naive T cell homeostatic proliferation was not addressed.

Trimming left V 0 bases short and J 2 bases short, with 8 bases between. Germline CDR1 MNHEY, CDR2 SVGAGI. The CDR3 totals 14 residues. This rearrangement joins TRBV6-5 to TRBJ2-7; D might be TRBD2 (6 bases). Source material: naive CD4+ and CD8+ T cells sorted from blood, pooled from several donors. This sequence was found in a pool of human donors in good health; the sample pools cells from several healthy donors. CDR3 residues: CASSYSGLTYEQYF. The CDR3 DNA follows: TGTGCCAGCAGTTACTCGGGACTGACCTACGAGCAGTACTTC.